This TCR beta chain was identified in a study of cytomegalovirus exposure and HLA in healthy donors. Concerning this clone itself: Its specificity is unknown.

CDR1 and CDR2 (germline): SEHNR, FQNEAQ (reference sequence). Trimming shortened V by 5 bases and J by 4 bases, and 14 bases separated the two germline ends. The length of the CDR3 is 14 residues. Assay used: immunoSEQ multiplex PCR; TCRdb lists only in-frame clones, some missing. The sample includes roughly 70,000 clones, roughly 96% of them seen just once. Findings of the study overall: Cytomegalovirus association was assigned to about 150 TCR beta chains. First-cohort TCR clusters tended to co-occur in the 120 or so validation repertoires, a later analysis found.

Specimen: PBMCs. V gene TRBV7-9 combines with J gene TRBJ1-2, with D unclear. This receptor was taken from a man aged 18 to 29 in good health and CMV-seronegative. For the CDR3, the DNA is TGTGCCAGCAGCGAGGGAGGGTCTGGCTATGGCTACACCTTC. It specifies CASSEGGSGYGYTF.